Each of the 27 T cell receptor beta chains below was sequenced from the same sample in a study of blood T cell repertoires in COVID-19. Method: immunoSEQ multiplex PCR; TCRdb's copy keeps in-frame clones and lacks some. Found here are about 230,000 clones, over 70% of them singletons; the top ten hold around 8%. The specimen sequenced was peripheral blood. All receptors derive from a woman of 80 years or more with acute or convalescent COVID-19.

The chain has TRBV5-1 and TRBJ2-5; 8 bases are a match to TRBD2. Germline CDR1 reads SGHRS; CDR2 reads YFSETQ. Germline trimming cut 0 bases from V and 5 bases from J; bases unmatched to any gene: 6. The CDR3 spans 15 residues. The CDR3 is CASSLVSGEGETQYF. In nucleotides, the CDR3 is TGCGCCAGCAGCTTGGTTAGCGGGGAGGGGGAGACCCAGTACTTC.

The chain links TRBV19 to TRBJ1-1; 7 bases are shared with TRBD1. Unmatched junction bases numbered 2, after V lost 6 bases and J lost 1 base. Germline CDR1 and CDR2: LNHDA and SQIVND (reference sequence). The CDR3 runs 13 residues. The chain's CDR3 is CASSRTGNTEAFF. The CDR3 DNA reads TGTGCCAGTAGCAGGACAGGGAACACTGAAGCTTTCTTT. Using reference TRBV19 and TRBJ1-1 for the parts outside the CDR3, the full variable domain is DGGITQSPKYLFRKEGQNVTLSCEQNLNHDAMYWYRQDPGQGLRLIYYSQIVNDFQKGDIAEGYSVSREKKESFPLTVTSAQKNPTAFYLCASSRTGNTEAFFGQGTRLTVV.

The chain couples TRBV6-4 to TRBJ2-2; the D is unclear. V was cut by 4 bases and J by 4 bases, with 10 bases left in between. Germline loops: CDR1 MRHNA, CDR2 SNTAGT. The CDR3 extends over 14 amino acids. CDR3 sequence (DNA): TGTGCCAGCAGTGGAGGAGTCGGCACCGGGGAGCTGTTTTTT. Encoded protein: CASSGGVGTGELFF.

This clone has just a few counts. The V gene is TRBV19, the J gene TRBJ1-2, with TRBD1 matching 9 bases. Germline lookup yields CDR1 LNHDA and CDR2 SQIVND (reference sequence). This CDR3 spans 14 amino acids. Trimming took 4 bases from V and 5 from J; bases not matched to a gene: 5. CDR3 nucleotides: TGTGCCAGTAGTACGACAGGGGGAGGGTATGGCTACACCTTC. It translates to CASSTTGGGYGYTF.

This chain connects TRBV28 to TRBJ2-7; 10 bases map to TRBD1. V dropped 3 bases and J dropped 5; count of bases not matched to a gene: 4. Looked up from germline, CDR1 is MDHEN and CDR2 is SYDVKM. CDR3 size: 14 residues. The CDR3 loop is CASSFRQGANEQYF. The CDR3, as DNA: TGTGCCAGCAGTTTCCGACAGGGGGCGAACGAGCAGTACTTC.

This chain uses TRBV7-9 with TRBJ2-3, with TRBD1 identical over 11 bases. Germline V gene sequence: CDR1 SEHNR, CDR2 FQNEAQ (reference sequence). This CDR3 is 17 amino acids long. Germline trimming cut 8 bases from V and 3 bases from J; bases unmatched to any gene: 13. Written as DNA, the CDR3 is TGTGCCAGCGAAACCTCGGACAGGGGGCTATGGACAGATACGCAGTATTTT. Residues: CASETSDRGLWTDTQYF.

This sequence joins TRBV11-2 and TRBJ2-3; 9 bases are shared with TRBD1. Germline lookup yields CDR1 SGHAT and CDR2 FQNNGV. Trimming removed 5 bases from V and 1 base from J; junction bases left unmatched: 16. The length of the CDR3 is 19 residues. CDR3 bases: TGTGCCAGCAGCATTCGTCCCGGGACAGGGAATGTGGGCACAGATACGCAGTATTTT. Its translation: CASSIRPGTGNVGTDTQYF.

The CDR3: CAWSFQGNTEAFF. The DNA for the CDR3 is TGTGCCTGGAGCTTCCAGGGGAACACTGAAGCTTTCTTT. The V and J genes are TRBV30 and TRBJ1-1, with a tentative D call TRBD1 (5 bases). This CDR3 is built from 13 residues. V was cut by 3 bases and J by 1 base, with 9 bases left in between. Germline V gene data show CDR1 as GTSNPN and CDR2 as SVGIG (reference sequence).

The chain combines TRBV5-1 with TRBJ1-2; 9 nucleotides align to TRBD1. The CDR3 consists of 14 residues. The V gene's germline CDR1 is SGHRS and CDR2 YFSETQ. Trimming at V came to 3 bases and at J to 2 bases, leaving 2 bases not matched to a gene. Written as DNA, the CDR3 is TGCGCCAGCAGCTATGGACAGGGGAACTATGGCTACACCTTC. Translation gives CASSYGQGNYGYTF.

The chain recombines TRBV5-1 with TRBJ2-7, with 11 positions matching TRBD1. Germline CDR1 SGHRS, CDR2 YFSETQ. V trimming: 5 bases; J trimming: 3 bases; junction bases outside the gene matches: 4. The CDR3 is 14 amino acids. DNA for the CDR3: TGCGCCAGCAGGTCCGGGACAGGGGGCTACGAGCAGTACTTC. It yields the protein CASRSGTGGYEQYF.

This clone has just one count. At the DNA level, this CDR3 is encoded by other sequences in the same sample as well. CDR3 amino acids: CASRDRGMNTEAFF. CDR3 sequence (DNA): TGTGCCAGCAGGGACAGGGGGATGAACACTGAAGCTTTCTTT. The genes are TRBV2 and TRBJ1-1, with 10 positions matching TRBD1. Trimming removed 6 bases from V and 0 bases from J; junction bases left unmatched: 1. Germline V gene lookup returns CDR1 SNHLY and CDR2 FYNNEI. CDR3 length: 14 amino acids.

V usage is TRBV5-1 and J usage is TRBJ2-5, with a weak D call TRBD2 (5 bases). V lost 0 bases and J 3 bases, leaving 12 bases between the germline ends. Germline CDR1 reads SGHRS; CDR2 reads YFSETQ. The CDR3 is made up of 15 amino acids. CDR3 protein: CASSLADGGEETQYF. The CDR3 bases are TGCGCCAGCAGCTTGGCGGATGGAGGAGAAGAGACCCAGTACTTC.

This chain joins TRBV5-4 and TRBJ2-5, with 8 bases aligning to TRBD1. CDR1 and CDR2 from the germline V gene are SGHNT and YYREEE (reference sequence). This CDR3 is built from 15 residues. Unmatched junction bases numbered 10, after V lost 4 bases and J lost 5 bases. In DNA form, the CDR3 reads TGTGCCAGCAGCCAGCCAGGGGGCGCAGGGGAGACCCAGTACTTC. Its protein is CASSQPGGAGETQYF.

V gene TRBV24-1 combines with J gene TRBJ1-4; D not certain. The CDR3 covers 13 residues. Trimming took off 3 bases at V and 13 bases at J, with 14 bases between the two ends. CDR1 is KGHDR and CDR2 is SFDVKD in the germline V gene. The chain's CDR3 is CATSDNVPTRLFF. The CDR3 region has the DNA TGTGCCACCAGTGATAACGTTCCCACGAGACTGTTTTTT.

This chain connects TRBV7-2 to TRBJ2-7; possibly TRBD1 for D (6 bases). Germline CDR1 and CDR2: SGHTA and FQGNSA. CDR3 size: 13 residues. Trimming removed 5 bases at V and 7 bases at J, with 15 bases between. The DNA for the CDR3 is TGTGCCAGCAGCGCACAGGGACCTGGGGAGCAGTACTTC. Encoded protein: CASSAQGPGEQYF.

Only a few counts were recorded for this clone. The gene calls are TRBV19 and TRBJ1-1; possible D gene TRBD1, 6 bases. V lost 3 bases to trimming and J lost 2 bases, with 10 bases between them. The CDR3 has 14 amino acids. Looked up from germline, CDR1 is LNHDA and CDR2 is SQIVND (reference sequence). CDR3 sequence: CASSIGQSNTEAFF. The CDR3 DNA follows: TGTGCCAGTAGTATTGGACAGAGTAACACTGAAGCTTTCTTT.

This clone occurred a few times. This chain connects TRBV19 to TRBJ2-7; D ambiguous. Germline V gives CDR1 LNHDA, CDR2 SQIVND (reference sequence). The length of the CDR3 is 16 residues. Trimming took off 0 bases at V and 3 bases at J, with 15 bases between the two ends. The CDR3 bases are TGTGCCAGTAGTATAGACCCCCGAAAGACGGGCTACGAGCAGTACTTC. Protein: CASSIDPRKTGYEQYF.

This clone is a singleton in its sample. The V gene is TRBV30, the J gene TRBJ1-4; no clear D gene. With 0 bases removed from V and 14 bases from J, the gap between germline ends came to 13 bases. The CDR3 has 12 amino acids. Germline V gene sequence: CDR1 GTSNPN, CDR2 SVGIG (reference sequence). CDR3 sequence: CAWSVPGKSLFF. The CDR3 DNA reads as TGTGCCTGGAGTGTCCCGGGGAAATCTCTGTTTTTT.

The rearrangement joins TRBV18 to TRBJ1-6, with TRBD1 as a possible D gene (5 bases). This CDR3 contains 16 residues. Germline CDR1 reads KGHSH; CDR2 reads LQKENI. V was clipped by 2 bases and J by 6 bases, with 14 bases between them. The CDR3 here is CASSPGAAPVNSPLHF. The CDR3 bases are TGTGCCAGCTCACCAGGGGCCGCACCAGTTAATTCACCCCTCCACTTT.

The chain is built from TRBV18 and TRBJ2-3; TRBD1 matches 8 bases. Germline V gives CDR1 KGHSH, CDR2 LQKENI. Unmatched junction bases numbered 7, after V lost 3 bases and J lost 5 bases. The CDR3 loop spans 15 amino acids. In DNA form, the CDR3 reads TGTGCCAGCTCACCCCTGGGCAGGGGGCAAGATACGCAGTATTTT. Translating it yields CASSPLGRGQDTQYF.

This chain joins TRBV18 and TRBJ2-5, with TRBD2 identical over 9 bases. This CDR3 spans 15 amino acids. Germline V gene sequence: CDR1 KGHSH, CDR2 LQKENI. V lost 4 bases, J lost 5 bases, and 8 bases stayed unmatched. Written as DNA, the CDR3 is TGTGCCAGCTCACTCCAGACTAGCGGCGGGGAGACCCAGTACTTC. Translating it yields CASSLQTSGGETQYF.

The rearrangement links TRBV27 to TRBJ1-2, with a possible D match to TRBD1 (6 bases). The germline CDR1 and CDR2 sequences are MNHEY and SMNVEV (reference sequence). The CDR3 extends over 14 amino acids. The ends were cut back, 6 bases at V and 8 bases at J, with 19 bases in the middle. CDR3 sequence: CASSPRGGIFGYTF. The CDR3 bases are TGTGCCAGCAGCCCTCGGGGGGGCATATTCGGCTACACCTTC.

The chain has TRBV5-1 and TRBJ2-7; 7 nucleotides match TRBD1. The germline CDR1 and CDR2 sequences are SGHRS and YFSETQ. The ends lost 4 bases at V and 5 bases at J; junction bases unmatched: 12. This CDR3 has 15 residues. Here the CDR3 DNA reads TGCGCCAGCAGCGCAGGGACAGCCCTAAGAAACGAGCAGTACTTC. Translated: CASSAGTALRNEQYF.

This sequence joins TRBV7-9 and TRBJ2-7, with TRBD1 matching 12 bases. Germline CDR1 SEHNR, CDR2 FQNEAQ (reference sequence). The J segment lost 5 bases and the V segment lost 4 bases, leaving 6 bases of the junction unmatched. This CDR3 spans 15 amino acids. CDR3 region: CASSSGQGARNEQYF. In DNA form, the CDR3 reads TGTGCCAGCAGCTCGGGACAGGGGGCGAGGAACGAGCAGTACTTC.

The J gene is TRBJ1-2, the V gene TRBV10-3; TRBD1 agrees at 7 bases. This CDR3 has 13 amino acids. Germline V gives CDR1 ENHRY, CDR2 SYGVKD. The V segment lost 3 bases and the J segment 13 bases; nucleotides outside the gene matches: 11. The CDR3 DNA is TGTGCCATCAGTGACCAAGACAGGGCCTCGGGCACCTTC. Its translation is CAISDQDRASGTF.

The J gene is TRBJ2-6, the V gene TRBV5-1; possibly TRBD2 for D (6 bases). Germline V CDR1 and CDR2: SGHRS, YFSETQ. The CDR3 has 16 amino acids. Trimming took 4 bases from V and 0 from J, leaving 11 bases between them. The CDR3 region is CASSMDYRSGANVLTF. The CDR3 DNA reads TGCGCCAGCAGCATGGACTACCGCTCTGGGGCCAACGTCCTGACTTTC.

V is TRBV2 and J is TRBJ2-5; D gene uncertain. The V and J ends lost 10 bases and 5 bases respectively, with 20 bases between them. The CDR3 is 14 amino acids. Germline V gene lookup returns CDR1 SNHLY and CDR2 FYNNEI. CDR3 in amino acids: CATKLTLSRETQYF. As DNA, the CDR3 is TGTGCCACAAAACTGACTTTATCGCGGGAGACCCAGTACTTC.